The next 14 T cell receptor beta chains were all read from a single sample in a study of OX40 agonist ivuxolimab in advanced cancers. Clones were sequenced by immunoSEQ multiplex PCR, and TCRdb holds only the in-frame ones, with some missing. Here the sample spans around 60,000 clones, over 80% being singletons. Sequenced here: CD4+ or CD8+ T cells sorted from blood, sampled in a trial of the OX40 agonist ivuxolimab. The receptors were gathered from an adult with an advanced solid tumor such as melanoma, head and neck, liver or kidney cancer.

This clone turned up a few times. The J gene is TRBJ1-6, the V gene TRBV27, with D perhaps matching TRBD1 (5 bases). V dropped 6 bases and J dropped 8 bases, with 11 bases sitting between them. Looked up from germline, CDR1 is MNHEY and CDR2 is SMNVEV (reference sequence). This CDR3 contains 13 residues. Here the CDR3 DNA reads TGTGCCAGCAGGCGGGACCCCGATTCACCCCTCCACTTT. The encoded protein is CASRRDPDSPLHF.

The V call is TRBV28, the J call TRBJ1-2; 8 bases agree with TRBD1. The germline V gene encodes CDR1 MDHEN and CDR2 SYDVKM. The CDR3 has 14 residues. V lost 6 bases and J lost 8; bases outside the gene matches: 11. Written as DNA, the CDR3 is TGTGCCAGCAGCCCGGGACAGGTTATAGGAGGCTACACCTTC. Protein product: CASSPGQVIGGYTF.

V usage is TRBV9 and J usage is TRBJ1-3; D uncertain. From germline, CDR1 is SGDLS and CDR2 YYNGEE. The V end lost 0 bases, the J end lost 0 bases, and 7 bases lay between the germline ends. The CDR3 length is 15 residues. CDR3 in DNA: TGTGCCAGCAGCGTAGAAGGGTCCTCTGGAAACACCATATATTTT. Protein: CASSVEGSSGNTIYF.

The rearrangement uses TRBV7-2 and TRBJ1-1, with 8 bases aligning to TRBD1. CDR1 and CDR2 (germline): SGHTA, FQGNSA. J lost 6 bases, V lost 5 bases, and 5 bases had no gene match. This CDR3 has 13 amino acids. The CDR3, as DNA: TGTGCCAGCAGCAGTAAACAGGGGGCTGAAGCTTTCTTT. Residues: CASSSKQGAEAFF.

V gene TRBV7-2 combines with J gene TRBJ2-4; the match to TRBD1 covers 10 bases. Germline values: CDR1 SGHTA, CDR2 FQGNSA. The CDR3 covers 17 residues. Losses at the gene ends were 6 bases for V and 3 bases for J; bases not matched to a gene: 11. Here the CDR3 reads CASRPPGGQGVKNIQYF. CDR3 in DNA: TGTGCCAGCAGACCACCTGGCGGACAGGGGGTCAAAAACATTCAGTACTTC. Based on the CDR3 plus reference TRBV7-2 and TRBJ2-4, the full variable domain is GAGVSQSPSNKVTEKGKDVELRCDPISGHTALYWYRQSLGQGLEFLIYFQGNSAPDKSGLPSDRFSAERTGGSVSTLTIQRTQQEDSAVYLCASRPPGGQGVKNIQYFGAGTRLSVL.

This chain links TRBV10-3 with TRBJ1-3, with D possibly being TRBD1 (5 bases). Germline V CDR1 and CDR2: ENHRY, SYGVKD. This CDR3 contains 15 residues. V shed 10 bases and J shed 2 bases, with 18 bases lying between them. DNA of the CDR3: TGTGCCACCGTGAGAAGCAGGGATGCTGGAAACACCATATATTTT. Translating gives CATVRSRDAGNTIYF.

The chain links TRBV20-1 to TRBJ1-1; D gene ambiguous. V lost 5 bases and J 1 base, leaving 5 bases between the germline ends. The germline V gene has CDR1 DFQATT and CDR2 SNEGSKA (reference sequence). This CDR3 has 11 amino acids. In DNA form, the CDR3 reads TGCAGTGCTGCTGAGAACACTGAAGCTTTCTTT. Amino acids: CSAAENTEAFF.

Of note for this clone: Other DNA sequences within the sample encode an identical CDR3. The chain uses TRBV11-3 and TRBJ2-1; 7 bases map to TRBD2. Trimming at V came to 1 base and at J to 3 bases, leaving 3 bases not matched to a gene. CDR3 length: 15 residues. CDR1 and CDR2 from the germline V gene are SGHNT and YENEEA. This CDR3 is CASSLGASGYNEQFF. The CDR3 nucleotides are TGTGCCAGCAGCTTAGGAGCTAGCGGCTACAATGAGCAGTTCTTC.

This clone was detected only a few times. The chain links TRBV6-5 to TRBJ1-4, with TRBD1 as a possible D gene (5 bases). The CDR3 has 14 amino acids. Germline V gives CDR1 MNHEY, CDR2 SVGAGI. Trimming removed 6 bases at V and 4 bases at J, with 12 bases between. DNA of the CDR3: TGTGCCAGCAGCCGAACAGGACTTAATGAAAAACTGTTTTTT. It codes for CASSRTGLNEKLFF.

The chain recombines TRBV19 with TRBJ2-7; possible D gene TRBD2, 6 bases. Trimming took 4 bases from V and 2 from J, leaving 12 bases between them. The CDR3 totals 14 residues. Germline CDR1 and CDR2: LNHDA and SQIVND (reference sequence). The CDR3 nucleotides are TGTGCCAGTAGTAGGGACTCCTCACCCTACGAGCAGTACTTC. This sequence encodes CASSRDSSPYEQYF. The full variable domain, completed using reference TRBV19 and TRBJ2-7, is DGGITQSPKYLFRKEGQNVTLSCEQNLNHDAMYWYRQDPGQGLRLIYYSQIVNDFQKGDIAEGYSVSREKKESFPLTVTSAQKNPTAFYLCASSRDSSPYEQYFGPGTRLTVT.

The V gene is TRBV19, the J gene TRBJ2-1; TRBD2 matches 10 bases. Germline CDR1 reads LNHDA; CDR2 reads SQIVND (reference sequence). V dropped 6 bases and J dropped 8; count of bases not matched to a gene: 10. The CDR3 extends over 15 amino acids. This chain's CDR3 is CASRWASGSGDEQFF. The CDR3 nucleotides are TGTGCCAGTAGATGGGCTAGCGGGAGTGGTGATGAGCAGTTCTTC.

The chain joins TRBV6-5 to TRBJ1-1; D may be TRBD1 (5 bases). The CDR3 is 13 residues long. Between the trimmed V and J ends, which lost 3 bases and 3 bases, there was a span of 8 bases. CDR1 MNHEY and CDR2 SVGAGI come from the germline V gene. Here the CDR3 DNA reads TGTGCCAGCAGTTATGGGGGGGACACTGAAGCTTTCTTT. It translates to CASSYGGDTEAFF.

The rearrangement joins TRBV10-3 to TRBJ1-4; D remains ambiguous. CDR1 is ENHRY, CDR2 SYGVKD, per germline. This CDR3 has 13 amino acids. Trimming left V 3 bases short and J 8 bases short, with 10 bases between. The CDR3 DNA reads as TGTGCCATCAGTGATGGGGTAGGCGAAAAACTGTTTTTT. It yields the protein CAISDGVGEKLFF.

CDR3 DNA sequence: TGTGCCAGCAGTTCCCCCTGGGACAGGGCTATTGAGCAGTTCTTC. It is translated as CASSSPWDRAIEQFF. The chain couples TRBV11-3 to TRBJ2-1; 9 nucleotides align to TRBD1. This CDR3 has 15 amino acids. The V segment lost 6 bases and the J segment 9 bases; nucleotides outside the gene matches: 12. The germline CDR1 and CDR2 sequences are SGHNT and YENEEA.